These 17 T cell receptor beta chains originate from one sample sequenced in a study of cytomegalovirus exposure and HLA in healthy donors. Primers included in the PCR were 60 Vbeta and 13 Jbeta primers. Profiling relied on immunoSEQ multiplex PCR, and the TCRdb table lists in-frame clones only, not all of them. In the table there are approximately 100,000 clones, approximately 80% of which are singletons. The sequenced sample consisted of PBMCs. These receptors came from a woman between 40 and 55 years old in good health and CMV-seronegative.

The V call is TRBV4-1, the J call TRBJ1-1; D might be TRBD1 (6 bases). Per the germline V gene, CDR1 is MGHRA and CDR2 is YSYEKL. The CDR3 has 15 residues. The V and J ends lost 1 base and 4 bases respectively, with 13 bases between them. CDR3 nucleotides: TGCGCCAGCAGCCAAGTGGGGGGGCTGAGCACTGAAGCTTTCTTT. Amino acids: CASSQVGGLSTEAFF.

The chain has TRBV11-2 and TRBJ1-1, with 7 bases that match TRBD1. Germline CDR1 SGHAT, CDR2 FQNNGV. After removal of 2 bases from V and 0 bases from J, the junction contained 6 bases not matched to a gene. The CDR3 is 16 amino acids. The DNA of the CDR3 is TGTGCCAGCAGCTTATTTAGGGGGCAACTGAACACTGAAGCTTTCTTT. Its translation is CASSLFRGQLNTEAFF.

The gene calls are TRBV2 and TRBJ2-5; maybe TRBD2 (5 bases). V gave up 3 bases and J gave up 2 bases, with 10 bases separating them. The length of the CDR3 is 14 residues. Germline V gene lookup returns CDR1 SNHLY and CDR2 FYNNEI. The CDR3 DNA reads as TGTGCCAGCAGTGAGCGGGCTGATCAAGAGACCCAGTACTTC. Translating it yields CASSERADQETQYF. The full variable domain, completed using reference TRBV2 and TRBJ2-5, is EPEVTQTPSHQVTQMGQEVILRCVPISNHLYFYWYRQILGQKVEFLVSFYNNEISEKSEIFDDQFSVERPDGSNFTLKIRSTKLEDSAMYFCASSERADQETQYFGPGTRLLVL.

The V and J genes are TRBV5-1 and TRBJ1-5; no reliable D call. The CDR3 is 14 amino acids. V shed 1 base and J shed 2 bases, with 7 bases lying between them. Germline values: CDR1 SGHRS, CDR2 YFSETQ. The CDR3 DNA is TGCGCCAGCAGCTTGTCTCCGGGCAATCAGCCCCAGCATTTT. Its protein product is CASSLSPGNQPQHF.

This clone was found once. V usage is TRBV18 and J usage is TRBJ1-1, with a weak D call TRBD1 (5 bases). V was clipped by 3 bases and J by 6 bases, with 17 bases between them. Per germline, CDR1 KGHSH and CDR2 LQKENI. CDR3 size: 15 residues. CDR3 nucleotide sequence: TGTGCCAGCTCACCTACTCGTCCAAAGGGGTCTGAAGCTTTCTTT. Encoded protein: CASSPTRPKGSEAFF.

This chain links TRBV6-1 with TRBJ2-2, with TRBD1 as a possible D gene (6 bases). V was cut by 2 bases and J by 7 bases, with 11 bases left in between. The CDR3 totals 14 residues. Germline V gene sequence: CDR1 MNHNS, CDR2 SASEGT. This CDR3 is CASSEPGAVGELFF. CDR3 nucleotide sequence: TGTGCCAGCAGTGAACCAGGGGCCGTCGGGGAGCTGTTTTTT.

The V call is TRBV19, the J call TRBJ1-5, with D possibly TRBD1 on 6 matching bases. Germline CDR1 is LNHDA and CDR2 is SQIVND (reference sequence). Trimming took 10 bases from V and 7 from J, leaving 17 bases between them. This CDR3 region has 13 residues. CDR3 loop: CATHHREGQPQHF. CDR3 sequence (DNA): TGTGCCACCCACCACAGGGAAGGGCAGCCCCAGCATTTT.

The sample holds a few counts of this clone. The CDR3 DNA reads as TGTGCCAGCAGAGCGCCGGGACTAGCCTACCTTGAGCAGTTCTTC. It encodes CASRAPGLAYLEQFF. This chain uses TRBV6-1 with TRBJ2-1; the match to TRBD2 covers 9 bases. The V and J ends lost 6 bases and 9 bases, in that order; junction bases with no gene match: 12. Germline CDR1 is MNHNS and CDR2 is SASEGT. This CDR3 has 15 amino acids.

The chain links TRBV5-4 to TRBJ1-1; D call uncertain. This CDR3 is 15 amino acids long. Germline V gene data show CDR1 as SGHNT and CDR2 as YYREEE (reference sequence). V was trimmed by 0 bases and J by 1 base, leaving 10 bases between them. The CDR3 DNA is TGTGCCAGCAGCTTGGTCGAACAGAGGAACACTGAAGCTTTCTTT. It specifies CASSLVEQRNTEAFF. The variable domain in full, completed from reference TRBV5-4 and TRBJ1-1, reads ETGVTQSPTHLIKTRGQQVTLRCSSQSGHNTVSWYQQALGQGPQFIFQYYREEENGRGNFPPRFSGLQFPNYSSELNVNALELDDSALYLCASSLVEQRNTEAFFGQGTRLTVV.

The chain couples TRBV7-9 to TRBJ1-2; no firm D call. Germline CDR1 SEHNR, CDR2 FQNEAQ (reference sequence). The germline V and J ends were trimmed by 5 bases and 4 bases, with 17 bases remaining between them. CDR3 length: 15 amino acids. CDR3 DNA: TGTGCCAGCAGCCCACCTGGGCTCCCAGGCTATGGCTACACCTTC. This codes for CASSPPGLPGYGYTF.

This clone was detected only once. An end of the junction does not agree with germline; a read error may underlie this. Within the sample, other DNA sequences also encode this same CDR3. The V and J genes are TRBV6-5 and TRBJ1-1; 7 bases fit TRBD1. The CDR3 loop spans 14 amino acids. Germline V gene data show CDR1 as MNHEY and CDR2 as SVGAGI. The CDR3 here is CASRRDSANTEAFF. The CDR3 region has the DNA TGTGCCAGCCGTCGGGACAGCGCGAACACTGAGGCTTTCTTT.

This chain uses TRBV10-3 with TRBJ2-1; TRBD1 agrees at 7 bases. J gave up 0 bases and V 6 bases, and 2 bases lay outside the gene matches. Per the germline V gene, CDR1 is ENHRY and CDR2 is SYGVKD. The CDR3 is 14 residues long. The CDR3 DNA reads TGTGCCATCAGGGGGGACAGCTCCTACAATGAGCAGTTCTTC. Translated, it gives CAIRGDSSYNEQFF.

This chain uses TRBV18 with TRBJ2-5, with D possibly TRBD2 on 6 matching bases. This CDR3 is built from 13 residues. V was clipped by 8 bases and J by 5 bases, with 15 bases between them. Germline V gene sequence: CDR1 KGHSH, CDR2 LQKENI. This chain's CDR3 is CASGDSLVETQYF. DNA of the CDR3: TGTGCCAGCGGGGACTCCTTAGTGGAGACCCAGTACTTC.

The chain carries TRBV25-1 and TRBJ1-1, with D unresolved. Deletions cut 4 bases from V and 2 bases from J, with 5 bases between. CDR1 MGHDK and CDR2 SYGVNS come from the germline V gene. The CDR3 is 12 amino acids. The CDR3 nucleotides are TGTGCCAGCAGTGCGGGAAACACTGAAGCTTTCTTT. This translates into CASSAGNTEAFF.

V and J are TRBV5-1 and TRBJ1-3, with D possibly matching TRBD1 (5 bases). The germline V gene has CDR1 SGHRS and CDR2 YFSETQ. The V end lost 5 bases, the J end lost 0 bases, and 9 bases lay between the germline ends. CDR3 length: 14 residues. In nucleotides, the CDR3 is TGCGCCAGCAGACAGGAATACTCTGGAAACACCATATATTTT. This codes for CASRQEYSGNTIYF.

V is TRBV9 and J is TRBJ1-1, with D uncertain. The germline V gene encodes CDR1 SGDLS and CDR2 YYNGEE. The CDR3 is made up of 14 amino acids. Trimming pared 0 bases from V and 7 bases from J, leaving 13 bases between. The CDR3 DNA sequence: TGTGCCAGCAGCGTAGGAGACCCCGCGGATGAAGCTTTCTTT. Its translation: CASSVGDPADEAFF.

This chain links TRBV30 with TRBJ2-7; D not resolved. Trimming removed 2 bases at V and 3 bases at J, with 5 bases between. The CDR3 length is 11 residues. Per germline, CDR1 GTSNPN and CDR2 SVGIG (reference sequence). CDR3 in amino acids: CAWSPGYEQYF. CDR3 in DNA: TGTGCCTGGAGTCCAGGCTACGAGCAGTACTTC.